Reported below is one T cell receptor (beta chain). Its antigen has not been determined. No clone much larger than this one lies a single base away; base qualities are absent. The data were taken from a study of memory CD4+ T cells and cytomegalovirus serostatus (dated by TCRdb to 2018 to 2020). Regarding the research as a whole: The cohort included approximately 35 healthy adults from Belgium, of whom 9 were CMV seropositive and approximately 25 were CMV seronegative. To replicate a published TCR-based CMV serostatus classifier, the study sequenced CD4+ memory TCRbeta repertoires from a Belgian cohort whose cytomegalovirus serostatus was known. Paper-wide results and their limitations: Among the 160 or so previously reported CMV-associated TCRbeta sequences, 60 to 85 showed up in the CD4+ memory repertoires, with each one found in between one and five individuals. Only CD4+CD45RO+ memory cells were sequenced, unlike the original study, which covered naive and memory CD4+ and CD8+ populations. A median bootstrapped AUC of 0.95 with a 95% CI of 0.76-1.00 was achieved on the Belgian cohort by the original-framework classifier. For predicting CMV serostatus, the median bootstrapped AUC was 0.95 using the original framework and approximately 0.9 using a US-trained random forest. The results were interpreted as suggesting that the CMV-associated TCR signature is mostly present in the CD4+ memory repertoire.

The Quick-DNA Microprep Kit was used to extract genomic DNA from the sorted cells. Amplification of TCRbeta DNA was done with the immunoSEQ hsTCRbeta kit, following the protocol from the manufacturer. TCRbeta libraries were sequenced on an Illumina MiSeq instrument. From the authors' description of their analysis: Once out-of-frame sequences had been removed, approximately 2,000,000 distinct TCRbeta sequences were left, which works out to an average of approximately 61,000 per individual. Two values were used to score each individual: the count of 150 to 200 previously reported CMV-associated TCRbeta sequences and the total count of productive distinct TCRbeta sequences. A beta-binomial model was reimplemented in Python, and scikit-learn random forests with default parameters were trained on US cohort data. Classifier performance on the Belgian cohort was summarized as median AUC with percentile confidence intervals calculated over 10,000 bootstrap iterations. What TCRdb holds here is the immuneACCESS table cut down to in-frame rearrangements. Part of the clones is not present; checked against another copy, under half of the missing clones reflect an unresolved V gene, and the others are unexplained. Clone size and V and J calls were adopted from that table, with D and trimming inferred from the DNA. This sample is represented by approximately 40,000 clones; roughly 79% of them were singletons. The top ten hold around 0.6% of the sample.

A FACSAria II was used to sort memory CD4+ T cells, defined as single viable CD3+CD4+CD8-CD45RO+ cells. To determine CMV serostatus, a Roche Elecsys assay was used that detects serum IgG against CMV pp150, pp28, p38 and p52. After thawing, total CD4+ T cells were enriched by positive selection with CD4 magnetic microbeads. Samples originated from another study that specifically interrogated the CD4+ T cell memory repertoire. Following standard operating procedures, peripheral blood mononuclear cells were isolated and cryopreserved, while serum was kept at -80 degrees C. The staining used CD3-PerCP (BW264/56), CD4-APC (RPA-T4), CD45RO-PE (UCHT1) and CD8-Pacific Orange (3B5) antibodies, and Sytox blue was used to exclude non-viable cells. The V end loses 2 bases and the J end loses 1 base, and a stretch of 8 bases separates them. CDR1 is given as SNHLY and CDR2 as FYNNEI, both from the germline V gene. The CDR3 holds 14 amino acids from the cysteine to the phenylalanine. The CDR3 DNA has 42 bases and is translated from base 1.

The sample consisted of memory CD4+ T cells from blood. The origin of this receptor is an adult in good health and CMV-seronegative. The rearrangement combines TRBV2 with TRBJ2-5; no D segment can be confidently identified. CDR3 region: CASSESSFQETQYF. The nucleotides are TGTGCCAGCAGTGAAAGTTCGTTCCAAGAGACCCAGTACTTC.